This T cell receptor beta chain appears in the sequencing data of a study of cytotoxic CD8 clonotypes in ibrutinib-treated CLL. Study at large: Partial response occurred in around 24 patients and complete response in 2; at median approximately 68 months, roughly 15 remained remitted and around twelve progressed.

Some clones are missing from TCRdb's copy, which holds only in-frame ones; the method was immunoSEQ multiplex PCR. This table has about 130,000 clones, less than 90% appearing once. Frozen-stored PBMCs produced approximately 2 micrograms of genomic DNA for TCR beta libraries. V lost 5 bases to trimming and J lost 7 bases, with 21 bases between them. The CDR3 consists of 15 residues. Germline V gene lookup returns CDR1 SGHTA and CDR2 FQGNSA. The material was PBMCs, obtained after 24 months of ibrutinib treatment. The chain links TRBV7-2 to TRBJ2-7, with D possibly matching TRBD2 (6 bases). The sequence came from a human donor with chronic lymphocytic leukemia. The CDR3 sequence: CASSPPGLPPGEQYF. The CDR3 DNA reads TGTGCCAGCAGCCCGCCGGGACTTCCCCCCGGGGAGCAGTACTTC.